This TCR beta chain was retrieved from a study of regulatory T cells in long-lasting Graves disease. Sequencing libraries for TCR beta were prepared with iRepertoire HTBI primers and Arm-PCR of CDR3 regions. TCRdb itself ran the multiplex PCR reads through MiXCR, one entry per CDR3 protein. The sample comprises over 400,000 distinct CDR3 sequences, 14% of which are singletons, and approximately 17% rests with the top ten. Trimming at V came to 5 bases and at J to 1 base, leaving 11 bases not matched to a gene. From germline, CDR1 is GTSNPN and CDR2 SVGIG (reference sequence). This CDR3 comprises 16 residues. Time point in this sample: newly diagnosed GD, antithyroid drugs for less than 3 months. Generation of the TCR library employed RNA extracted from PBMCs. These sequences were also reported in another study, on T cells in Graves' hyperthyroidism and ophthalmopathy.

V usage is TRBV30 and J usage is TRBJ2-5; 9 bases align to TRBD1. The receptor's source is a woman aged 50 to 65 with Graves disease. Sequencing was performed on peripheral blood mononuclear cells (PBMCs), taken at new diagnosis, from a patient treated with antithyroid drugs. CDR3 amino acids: CAWESGTGQFQETQYF. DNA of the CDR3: TGTGCCTGGGAATCCGGGACAGGGCAATTCCAAGAGACCCAGTACTTC.